The clone carrying this T cell receptor (beta chain) has a single count. Per the original methods: Using reference gene primer amplification, nucleated cell counts were estimated. Profiled with immunoSEQ multiplex PCR; TCRdb holds only in-frame clones, not every one. That table gives V, J and clone size, and the DNA gave D and trimming. The sample yields 200,000 to 250,000 clones, 82% seen once. The CDR3 has 14 amino acids. V was trimmed by 0 bases and J by 2 bases, leaving 7 bases between them. CDR1 and CDR2 from the germline V gene are LNHNV and YYDKDF (reference sequence). This sample was included in a study of blood T cell repertoires in COVID-19. Study in general: Whether acute or convalescent, the COVID-19 samples came from the United States, Italy and Spain. Nucleic acid was either cDNA or gDNA, and it came from T cells, B-cell-depleted T cells, or PBMCs.

This chain joins TRBV15 and TRBJ1-1; D is perhaps TRBD1 (6 bases). What was sequenced was peripheral blood. This receptor was obtained from a woman aged 40-49 years with acute or convalescent COVID-19. The CDR3 region is CATSRDGTNTEAFF. The CDR3 region has the DNA TGTGCCACCAGCAGAGATGGGACAAACACTGAAGCTTTCTTT.